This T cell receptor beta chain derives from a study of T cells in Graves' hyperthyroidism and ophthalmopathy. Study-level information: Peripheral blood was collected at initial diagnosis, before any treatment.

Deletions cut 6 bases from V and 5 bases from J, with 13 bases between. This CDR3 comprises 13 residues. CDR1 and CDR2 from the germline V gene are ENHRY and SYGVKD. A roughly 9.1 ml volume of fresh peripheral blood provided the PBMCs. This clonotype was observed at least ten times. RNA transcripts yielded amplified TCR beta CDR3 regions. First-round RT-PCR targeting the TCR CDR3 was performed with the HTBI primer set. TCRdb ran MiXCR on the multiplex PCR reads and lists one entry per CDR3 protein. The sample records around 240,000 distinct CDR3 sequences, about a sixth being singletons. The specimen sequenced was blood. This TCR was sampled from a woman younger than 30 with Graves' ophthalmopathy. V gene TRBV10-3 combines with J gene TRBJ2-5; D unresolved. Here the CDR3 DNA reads TGTGCCATCAGCAAGGACCAAGGGGAGACCCAGTACTTC. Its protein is CAISKDQGETQYF.